This T cell receptor (beta chain) appears in the sequencing data of a study of OX40 agonist ivuxolimab in advanced cancers. Across the whole study: A partial response was reached by three patients: one with hepatocellular carcinoma and two with cutaneous melanoma.

After removal of 1 base from V and 3 bases from J, the junction contained 5 bases not matched to a gene. This CDR3 comprises 16 residues. Germline V gene data show CDR1 as SGHRS and CDR2 as YFSETQ. The data were produced by immunoSEQ multiplex PCR, yet TCRdb's version contains in-frame clones alone and is incomplete. There are around 77,000 clones in the sample; around 89% occur only once, and 0.94% lies in the top ten. Study observations and caveats: Among the nonresponders, some also had low normalized T-cell clonal expansion. Circulating CD4+ and CD8+ T cells showed clonal expansion by week 6 at 0.1 to 3.0 mg/kg.

On this clone itself: Its cognate antigen is unknown.

This sequence was found in an adult with an advanced solid tumor such as melanoma, head and neck, liver or kidney cancer. Material: CD4+ or CD8+ T cells sorted from blood, obtained in a trial of the OX40 agonist ivuxolimab. J is TRBJ1-3 and V is TRBV5-1, with TRBD1 matching over 9 bases. CDR3 protein: CASSLTRTGDGNTIYF. CDR3 nucleotides: TGCGCCAGCAGCTTGACCCGGACAGGGGATGGAAACACCATATATTTT.